The source of this T cell receptor (beta chain) is a study of T cells in Graves' hyperthyroidism and ophthalmopathy. Turning to the study itself: Any treatment followed the collection of peripheral blood at initial diagnosis. Study-level results: Among clonotypes expanded in thyroid above 0.001, most were also found in blood.

Template material for amplifying TCR beta CDR3 regions consisted of RNA transcripts. The HTBI primer set served for first-round RT-PCR of the TCR CDR3. TCRdb reanalysed the multiplex PCR reads using MiXCR and keeps one entry per CDR3 protein. The data show a few hundred thousand distinct CDR3 sequences, 11% to 15% seen once. Ten or more counts support this clonotype. The antigen remains unidentified. CDR3 size: 15 residues. Germline V gene data show CDR1 as SGHRS and CDR2 as YFSETQ. The trim removed 0 bases at V and 5 bases at J, leaving 7 bases unmatched. PBMCs came from more than 9 ml fresh peripheral blood.

V is TRBV5-1 and J is TRBJ1-1; TRBD1 matches at 7 bases. Material: blood. This TCR derives from a woman aged 40 to 50 with Graves' hyperthyroidism. In nucleotides, the CDR3 is TGCGCCAGCAGCTTGGGCCGGGACAGCGGGACTGAAGCTTTCTTT. Protein product: CASSLGRDSGTEAFF.